This T cell receptor beta chain was identified during a study of cytomegalovirus exposure and HLA in healthy donors. Study information: Among some 400 genotyped donors, about 83% fell in the Caucasian-associated ancestry cluster.

Study-wide points: A later analysis by the authors found several of the most significant clusters apparently linked to common viral pathogens. Reported findings show TCR beta sequences accurately forecast HLA-A and HLA-B alleles in most subjects.

Note on this clone: Its antigen is currently unknown.

V was cut by 0 bases and J by 4 bases, with 5 bases left in between. This CDR3 spans 13 amino acids. CDR1 is SGHNT, CDR2 YYREEE, per germline (reference sequence). PCR employed 60 Vbeta and 13 Jbeta primers. Sequencing used immunoSEQ multiplex PCR; TCRdb keeps in-frame clones, though not all of them. The sample lists about 170,000 clones, approximately 84% occurring once. The chain links TRBV5-4 to TRBJ2-1; D not certain. This clonotype was sampled from a woman between 45 and 60 years old in good health and CMV-seropositive. Material: PBMCs. The CDR3 here is CASSLGPYNEQFF. As DNA, the CDR3 is TGTGCCAGCAGCTTGGGGCCTTACAATGAGCAGTTCTTC. Based on the CDR3 plus reference TRBV5-4 and TRBJ2-1, the full variable domain is ETGVTQSPTHLIKTRGQQVTLRCSSQSGHNTVSWYQQALGQGPQFIFQYYREEENGRGNFPPRFSGLQFPNYSSELNVNALELDDSALYLCASSLGPYNEQFFGPGTRLTVL.